These 18 T cell receptor beta chains were sequenced from one sample in a study of fetal regulatory T cell absence and autoimmunity. Using immunoSEQ multiplex PCR, the repertoire was profiled, and TCRdb retains in-frame clones only, with some absent. The repertoire includes 95,000 or so clones, 72% of them detected once, and roughly 2% sits in the top ten. The sequenced material came from pancreas tissue. The receptors shown here come from a male donor with IPEX syndrome.

The V gene is TRBV30, the J gene TRBJ1-2; D remains unclear. CDR3 length: 12 residues. The ends were cut back, 6 bases at V and 7 bases at J, with 15 bases in the middle. CDR1 GTSNPN and CDR2 SVGIG come from the germline V gene (reference sequence). This CDR3 reads CACASGLGGYTF. CDR3 DNA: TGTGCCTGCGCTAGCGGGTTAGGTGGCTACACCTTC.

The CDR3 reads CAISGTKETQYF. Here the CDR3 DNA reads TGTGCCATCTCCGGGACTAAGGAGACCCAGTACTTC. V usage is TRBV10-3 and J usage is TRBJ2-5; 7 bases are shared with TRBD2. The V segment lost 8 bases and the J segment 5 bases; nucleotides outside the gene matches: 5. The CDR3 totals 12 residues. The V gene's germline CDR1 is ENHRY and CDR2 SYGVKD.

The chain is built from TRBV7-6 and TRBJ1-1; D gene unclear. CDR3 length: 15 residues. Per germline, CDR1 SGHVS and CDR2 FNYEAQ. V lost 3 bases and J 0 bases, leaving 11 bases between the germline ends. CDR3 region: CASSFLQNMNTEAFF. CDR3 nucleotides: TGTGCCAGCAGCTTTTTACAGAACATGAACACTGAAGCTTTCTTT. Complete variable domain (other parts from reference TRBV7-6 and TRBJ1-1): GAGVSQSPRYKVTKRGQDVALRCDPISGHVSLYWYRQALGQGPEFLTYFNYEAQQDKSGLPNDRFSAERPEGSISTLTIQRTEQRDSAMYRCASSFLQNMNTEAFFGQGTRLTVV.

This chain connects TRBV18 to TRBJ2-1; D is ambiguous. Germline CDR1 reads KGHSH; CDR2 reads LQKENI. V dropped 0 bases and J dropped 5 bases, with 11 bases sitting between them. CDR3 length: 15 residues. The CDR3 nucleotides are TGTGCCAGCTCACCACCGCCGACCGCTCACAATGAGCAGTTCTTC. Amino acid sequence: CASSPPPTAHNEQFF.

The chain is built from TRBV5-4 and TRBJ2-5; no clear D. There are 11 residues in the CDR3. The germline CDR1 and CDR2 sequences are SGHNT and YYREEE (reference sequence). V was shortened by 2 bases and J by 1 base, with 0 bases between the two germline ends. Written as DNA, the CDR3 is TGTGCCAGCAGCTTCCAAGAGACCCAGTACTTC. Amino acid sequence: CASSFQETQYF.

This chain joins TRBV11-3 and TRBJ1-4; no reliable D call. The germline gives CDR1 SGHNT, CDR2 YENEEA. This CDR3 region has 17 residues. V shed 0 bases and J shed 7 bases, with 18 bases lying between them. The CDR3 DNA follows: TGTGCCAGCAGCTTAGATCGGTATCGAGGAGCGGCTGAAAAACTGTTTTTT. It specifies CASSLDRYRGAAEKLFF.

This sequence joins TRBV7-9 and TRBJ1-6, with D tentatively TRBD1 (5 bases). The CDR3 extends over 17 amino acids. V lost 5 bases, J lost 0 bases, and 14 bases lay in between. Germline-derived CDR1 and CDR2 are SEHNR and FQNEAQ (reference sequence). The CDR3 region is CASSRGGTNSYNSPLHF. CDR3 coding DNA: TGTGCCAGCAGCCGTGGGGGGACCAACTCCTATAATTCACCCCTCCACTTT.

The chain recombines TRBV13 with TRBJ1-2; D may be TRBD1 (5 bases). Trimming shortened V by 4 bases and J by 0 bases, and 15 bases separated the two germline ends. The CDR3 spans 16 residues. Germline V CDR1 and CDR2: PRHDT, FYEKMQ (reference sequence). The CDR3 bases are TGTGCCAGCAGCTATACCCTCCAGGGCGCTAACTATGGCTACACCTTC. Translating it yields CASSYTLQGANYGYTF.

This clone came up a few times. This chain joins TRBV6-5 and TRBJ2-1; D might be TRBD1 (8 bases). V dropped 9 bases and J dropped 3 bases, with 18 bases sitting between them. The germline CDR1 and CDR2 sequences are MNHEY and SVGAGI. CDR3 size: 15 residues. CDR3 amino acids: CASQGQGGYYNEQFF. The DNA for the CDR3 is TGTGCCAGTCAAGGACAGGGAGGGTACTACAATGAGCAGTTCTTC.

Concerning this clone: The junction does not match germline at one end; this may be a read error. V is TRBV19 and J is TRBJ1-2; D ambiguous. The CDR3 sequence is 12 residues long. Germline-derived CDR1 and CDR2 are LNHDA and SQIVND (reference sequence). CDR3 region: CASNTGYYGYTF. DNA for the CDR3: TGTGCAAGTAACACGGGCTACTATGGCTACACCTTC.

V gene TRBV29-1 combines with J gene TRBJ1-2; no reliable D call. Germline values: CDR1 SQVTM, CDR2 ANQGSEA. This CDR3 spans 8 amino acids. The V gene lost 3 bases and the J gene lost 8 bases, with 1 base spanning the gap. In nucleotides, the CDR3 is TGCAGCGTTGAGGGCTACACCTTC. This sequence encodes CSVEGYTF. The entire variable domain, with the rest obtained from reference TRBV29-1 and TRBJ1-2, is as follows: SAVISQKPSRDICQRGTSLTIQCQVDSQVTMMFWYRQQPGQSLTLIATANQGSEATYESGFVIDKFPISRPNLTFSTLTVSNMSPEDSSIYLCSVEGYTFGSGTRLTVV.

The rearrangement links TRBV5-1 to TRBJ2-3, with 8 bases identical to TRBD2. CDR3 length: 15 residues. Germline V lookup: CDR1 SGHRS, CDR2 YFSETQ. V shed 4 bases and J 6 bases; nucleotides not matched to a gene: 10. This CDR3 reads CASSHKRGPGDTQYF. CDR3 sequence (DNA): TGCGCCAGCAGCCATAAGCGGGGGCCGGGGGATACGCAGTATTTT.

The J gene is TRBJ2-5, the V gene TRBV10-3; TRBD1 aligns across 12 bases. Per germline, CDR1 ENHRY and CDR2 SYGVKD. Unmatched junction bases numbered 10, after V lost 0 bases and J lost 5 bases. This CDR3 has 18 amino acids. In nucleotides, the CDR3 is TGTGCCATCAGTGAGTCGAAGACGGGACAGGGGGCGCGGGAGACCCAGTACTTC. Protein: CAISESKTGQGARETQYF.

The chain couples TRBV10-3 to TRBJ2-1; TRBD1 matches 8 bases. This CDR3 spans 13 amino acids. V was clipped by 10 bases and J by 4 bases; unmatched bases: 6. Germline CDR1 ENHRY, CDR2 SYGVKD. The CDR3 reads CASEGQGYNEQFF. CDR3 DNA: TGTGCCAGCGAAGGACAGGGTTACAATGAGCAGTTCTTC.

CDR3 in amino acids: CASSLNRFSGNTIYF. The DNA of the CDR3 is TGTGCCAGCAGCTTAAACAGGTTCTCTGGAAACACCATATATTTT. This chain links TRBV5-4 with TRBJ1-3, with D perhaps TRBD1 (5 bases). The CDR3 extends over 15 amino acids. Germline loops: CDR1 SGHNT, CDR2 YYREEE (reference sequence). V lost 2 bases and J lost 0, with 9 bases in between.

This chain connects TRBV5-1 to TRBJ2-3, with D perhaps matching TRBD2 (5 bases). The CDR3 is 15 residues long. Germline-derived CDR1 and CDR2 are SGHRS and YFSETQ. The ends were cut back, 1 base at V and 5 bases at J, with 14 bases in the middle. The CDR3: CASSLKRKGGDTQYF. For the CDR3, the DNA is TGCGCCAGCAGCTTGAAGCGGAAAGGTGGAGATACGCAGTATTTT.

This clone was seen a single time. The chain couples TRBV18 to TRBJ1-2, with D unclear. Germline V CDR1 and CDR2: KGHSH, LQKENI. This CDR3 is 13 amino acids long. Trimming took 2 bases from V and 1 from J, leaving 5 bases between them. The CDR3 is CASSPINNYGYTF. DNA for the CDR3: TGTGCCAGCTCACCAATCAATAACTATGGCTACACCTTC.

CDR3 nucleotides: TGTGCCAGCAGAGGGGGGCCCACTAACTATGGCTACACCTTC. Translation: CASRGGPTNYGYTF. The rearrangement joins TRBV6-5 to TRBJ1-2; D is perhaps TRBD1 (6 bases). Germline loops: CDR1 MNHEY, CDR2 SVGAGI. V lost 6 bases to trimming and J lost 0 bases, with 11 bases between them. The CDR3 has 14 residues.